This T cell receptor beta chain was captured in a study of T cell repertoires in cytomegalovirus infection. Background on the study: Public TCR beta signatures marked donors with CMV infection and the matching HLA.

V was clipped by 5 bases and J by 2 bases; unmatched bases: 8. The CDR3 consists of 15 residues. The germline CDR1 and CDR2 sequences are SGHVS and FQNEAQ. TCRdb independently ran MiXCR on the reads; one entry per CDR3 protein. Of approximately 49,000 distinct CDR3 sequences detected, around 18% appear once; the ten largest clones hold about 26%. Points on this clonotype: The antigen is undetermined.

The sample here was CD8+ T cells from cultured PBMCs, taken from culture after CMV antigen stimulation. The chain couples TRBV7-8 to TRBJ2-5, with 7 bases that match TRBD1. The TCR was taken from a human donor in good health (CMV status not recorded). Some clones in this sample may be carry-over from other donors' samples. The CDR3 sequence is CASSPQGQLQETQYF. The CDR3 bases are TGTGCCAGCAGCCCCCAGGGACAGCTACAAGAGACCCAGTACTTC.